Presented here are 19 T cell receptor beta chains from one specimen sequenced in a study of T cell changes during pregnancy in multiple sclerosis. Sequencing used immunoSEQ multiplex PCR; TCRdb keeps in-frame clones, though not all of them. The sample holds some 100,000 clones, approximately 92% seen once. Here the sequenced sample was peripheral blood, taken in the second trimester of pregnancy. The receptors derive from a female donor with multiple sclerosis, enrolled in a pregnancy study.

Here the CDR3 DNA reads TGTGCCAGCCTATTTGGAGAATTAAGCTCTGGAAACACCATATATTTT. It yields the protein CASLFGELSSGNTIYF. V gene TRBV7-9 combines with J gene TRBJ1-3; D is uncertain. V lost 8 bases and J 0 bases, leaving 17 bases between the germline ends. The CDR3 length is 16 residues. Germline lookup yields CDR1 SEHNR and CDR2 FQNEAQ (reference sequence).

The chain combines TRBV19 with TRBJ2-2; possibly TRBD2 for D (5 bases). From germline, CDR1 is LNHDA and CDR2 SQIVND (reference sequence). The V gene lost 3 bases and the J gene lost 2 bases, with 10 bases spanning the gap. This CDR3 is 15 amino acids long. Written as DNA, the CDR3 is TGTGCCAGTAGTATGCTAGCTATTAACACCGGGGAGCTGTTTTTT. Translation gives CASSMLAINTGELFF. Based on the CDR3 plus reference TRBV19 and TRBJ2-2, the full variable domain is DGGITQSPKYLFRKEGQNVTLSCEQNLNHDAMYWYRQDPGQGLRLIYYSQIVNDFQKGDIAEGYSVSREKKESFPLTVTSAQKNPTAFYLCASSMLAINTGELFFGEGSRLTVL.

The rearrangement joins TRBV7-2 to TRBJ1-1; D is undetermined. The V and J ends lost 2 bases and 5 bases respectively, with 9 bases between them. This CDR3 region has 13 residues. Looked up from germline, CDR1 is SGHTA and CDR2 is FQGNSA. CDR3 DNA sequence: TGTGCCAGCAGCTTAACGGGGATGACTGAAGCTTTCTTT. This codes for CASSLTGMTEAFF.

This chain joins TRBV7-2 and TRBJ2-3; TRBD1 matches at 7 bases. Germline V gene lookup returns CDR1 SGHTA and CDR2 FQGNSA. This CDR3 spans 15 amino acids. With V trimmed by 1 base and J by 0 bases, 1 base remained unmatched. In DNA form, the CDR3 reads TGTGCCAGCAGCTTAGGACAGGGTAGCACAGATACGCAGTATTTT. Its protein product is CASSLGQGSTDTQYF.

The chain carries TRBV28 and TRBJ1-1; no clear D gene. The CDR3 spans 14 residues. The V end was cut by 4 bases, the J end by 0 bases, with 9 bases between. Germline V lookup: CDR1 MDHEN, CDR2 SYDVKM. The CDR3 region is CASSSLSVNTEAFF. The CDR3 nucleotides read TGTGCCAGCAGTTCCCTTAGCGTGAACACTGAAGCTTTCTTT.

J is TRBJ2-1 and V is TRBV19, with TRBD2 matching 7 bases. Germline CDR1 LNHDA, CDR2 SQIVND (reference sequence). The CDR3 is made up of 14 amino acids. The V and J ends lost 3 bases and 2 bases, in that order; junction bases with no gene match: 1. CDR3 sequence (DNA): TGTGCCAGTAGTATCAGCGGGGCCTACAATGAGCAGTTCTTC. Protein product: CASSISGAYNEQFF.

V gene TRBV19 combines with J gene TRBJ1-3; TRBD1 is a possible D gene (6 bases). V lost 8 bases and J 0 bases, leaving 20 bases between the germline ends. There are 17 residues in the CDR3. Germline V CDR1 and CDR2: LNHDA, SQIVND (reference sequence). The CDR3 DNA reads as TGTGCCAGTGGGGGCTTGCCGAGGGAGTTCTCTGGAAACACCATATATTTT. Translation gives CASGGLPREFSGNTIYF. The entire variable domain, with the rest obtained from reference TRBV19 and TRBJ1-3, is as follows: DGGITQSPKYLFRKEGQNVTLSCEQNLNHDAMYWYRQDPGQGLRLIYYSQIVNDFQKGDIAEGYSVSREKKESFPLTVTSAQKNPTAFYLCASGGLPREFSGNTIYFGEGSWLTVV.

The chain uses TRBV2 and TRBJ1-4, with D unclear. Trimming cost V 3 bases and J 7 bases, with 24 bases left between them. The CDR3 contains 18 residues. CDR1 is SNHLY and CDR2 is FYNNEI in the germline V gene. The DNA of the CDR3 is TGTGCCAGCAGTGACCTACTGGCTGAGGGCCCCAATTTTGAAAAACTGTTTTTT. Protein: CASSDLLAEGPNFEKLFF.

The chain has TRBV19 and TRBJ1-2; possible D gene TRBD1, 5 bases. Per the germline V gene, CDR1 is LNHDA and CDR2 is SQIVND (reference sequence). The CDR3 runs to 12 residues. V lost 7 bases and J 0 bases, leaving 6 bases between the germline ends. The CDR3 coding sequence is TGTGCCAGTATGGGGCCTAACTATGGCTACACCTTC. This codes for CASMGPNYGYTF.

The chain carries TRBV29-1 and TRBJ2-1; the match to TRBD2 covers 9 bases. In germline, CDR1 is SQVTM, CDR2 ANQGSEA. J lost 9 bases, V lost 8 bases, and 17 bases had no gene match. This CDR3 has 15 residues. CDR3 in DNA: TGCAGCTCTACCGCCGGACTAGCGACCGAAGGTGAGCAGTTCTTC. Translation gives CSSTAGLATEGEQFF.

CDR3 amino acids: CASSPITGATPYEQYF. The CDR3 DNA sequence: TGTGCCAGCAGCCCGATTACAGGGGCGACACCCTACGAGCAGTACTTC. This chain links TRBV27 with TRBJ2-7, with 7 bases identical to TRBD1. This CDR3 is 16 amino acids long. Trimming took 6 bases from V and 2 from J; bases not matched to a gene: 13. The germline V gene encodes CDR1 MNHEY and CDR2 SMNVEV (reference sequence).

Here the CDR3 DNA reads TGTGCCAGCAGTAACCCCTGGGGGAGGGTACCCCACGAGCAGTACTTC. As protein: CASSNPWGRVPHEQYF. This chain connects TRBV6-6 to TRBJ2-7; 7 bases map to TRBD2. The junction had 15 bases not matched to a gene; V was cut back by 5 bases and J by 5 bases. The V gene's germline CDR1 is MNHNY and CDR2 SVGAGI (reference sequence). This CDR3 has 16 residues.

J is TRBJ2-5 and V is TRBV2; D gene ambiguous. In germline, CDR1 is SNHLY, CDR2 FYNNEI. This CDR3 has 12 residues. V lost 6 bases, J lost 6 bases, and 11 bases lay in between. CDR3 amino acids: CASRPPEKTQYF. In nucleotides, the CDR3 is TGTGCCAGCAGACCACCCGAGAAGACCCAGTACTTC.

V usage is TRBV7-9 and J usage is TRBJ2-7; 9 nucleotides line up with TRBD1. This CDR3 comprises 15 residues. CDR1 and CDR2 from the germline V gene are SEHNR and FQNEAQ (reference sequence). Germline trimming cut 3 bases from V and 2 bases from J; bases unmatched to any gene: 5. CDR3 nucleotides: TGTGCCAGCAGCTTGCGGACAGGGGTGGCCTACGAGCAGTACTTC. Its protein product is CASSLRTGVAYEQYF.

This chain joins TRBV6-5 and TRBJ2-1; 13 nucleotides match TRBD2. CDR1 is MNHEY, CDR2 SVGAGI, per germline. V shed 2 bases and J 5 bases; nucleotides not matched to a gene: 3. CDR3 size: 16 residues. CDR3 residues: CASSYRTSGRHNEQFF. The CDR3 DNA reads as TGTGCCAGCAGTTACCGGACTAGCGGGAGACACAATGAGCAGTTCTTC.

The chain combines TRBV14 with TRBJ2-1; D gene uncertain. Germline V lookup: CDR1 SGHDN, CDR2 FVKESK. V was trimmed by 1 base and J by 3 bases, leaving 4 bases between them. This CDR3 is 13 amino acids long. The chain's CDR3 is CASSQVLYNEQFF. The CDR3 coding sequence is TGTGCCAGCAGCCAAGTACTCTACAATGAGCAGTTCTTC. The full variable domain, in which reference TRBV14 and TRBJ2-1 provide the parts outside the CDR3, is EAGVTQFPSHSVIEKGQTVTLRCDPISGHDNLYWYRRVMGKEIKFLLHFVKESKQDESGMPNNRFLAERTGGTYSTLKVQPAELEDSGVYFCASSQVLYNEQFFGPGTRLTVL.

This clone was observed a few times. The J gene is TRBJ2-7, the V gene TRBV4-3; 13 positions match TRBD2. V dropped 3 bases and J dropped 4; count of bases not matched to a gene: 6. This CDR3 has 16 amino acids. Germline CDR1 reads LGHNA; CDR2 reads YSLEER. For the CDR3, the DNA is TGCGCCAGCAGCCAGGAAACTAGCGGGGGGGATTACGAGCAGTACTTC. Protein product: CASSQETSGGDYEQYF.

The chain has TRBV7-3 and TRBJ2-1; 8 positions match TRBD2. There are 14 residues in the CDR3. The germline CDR1 and CDR2 sequences are SGHTA and FQGTGA. The J segment lost 9 bases and the V segment lost 2 bases, leaving 6 bases of the junction unmatched. The CDR3 is CASSLLGRAPEQFF. In DNA, the CDR3 is TGTGCCAGCAGCTTACTCGGGAGGGCCCCTGAGCAGTTCTTC.

This clone came up once. The gene calls are TRBV18 and TRBJ2-1, with 10 bases aligning to TRBD2. The CDR3 consists of 15 residues. Germline CDR1 and CDR2: KGHSH and LQKENI. V lost 3 bases to trimming and J lost 8 bases; unmatched junction nucleotides: 7. In DNA form, the CDR3 reads TGTGCCAGCTCACCCCTTGGACTAGCGGAGTATGAGCAGTTCTTC. Translation gives CASSPLGLAEYEQFF.